The next 22 T cell receptor beta chains were all read from a single sample in a study of T cells in Graves' hyperthyroidism and ophthalmopathy. There were TCR beta CDR3 regions amplified from RNA transcripts. HTBI primers were employed in a first-round RT-PCR of the TCR CDR3. One entry per CDR3 protein, called by TCRdb with MiXCR from the multiplex PCR reads. The repertoire consists of some 550,000 distinct CDR3 sequences, with around 21% occurring once and the leading ten covering approximately 25%. Specimen: blood. These receptors were collected from a man younger than 35 with Graves' hyperthyroidism.

This clonotype has ten or more counts. The chain joins TRBV4-1 to TRBJ1-2; D is ambiguous. The CDR3 runs to 11 residues. Trimming cost V 0 bases and J 10 bases, with 6 bases left between them. Per germline, CDR1 MGHRA and CDR2 YSYEKL. CDR3 DNA: TGCGCCAGCAGCCAAGATGTGGACTACACCTTC. Amino acids: CASSQDVDYTF.

The chain joins TRBV13 to TRBJ2-7, with 9 bases that match TRBD1. From germline, CDR1 is PRHDT and CDR2 FYEKMQ (reference sequence). The CDR3 spans 16 residues. V lost 5 bases and J lost 0; bases outside the gene matches: 8. CDR3 DNA sequence: TGTGCCAGCAGCGCAACCGGGACAGGGCCCTCCTACGAGCAGTACTTC. As protein: CASSATGTGPSYEQYF.

The chain couples TRBV29-1 to TRBJ1-1; 10 bases map to TRBD1. From germline, CDR1 is SQVTM and CDR2 ANQGSEA. The CDR3 is 14 residues long. The CDR3 DNA follows: TGCAGTCACCGGGACAGGGGATTGAACACTGAAGCTTTCTTT. Protein: CSHRDRGLNTEAFF.

This clonotype turned up a few times. V and J are TRBV12-3 or TRBV12-4 and TRBJ2-5; no clear D gene. The CDR3 consists of 15 residues. V lost 3 bases and J 0 bases, leaving 11 bases between the germline ends. The CDR3 loop is CASSLGGVHQETQYF. The CDR3 DNA reads TGTGCCAGCAGTTTGGGCGGTGTCCACCAAGAGACCCAGTACTTC.

At least ten counts were recorded for this clonotype. This rearrangement joins TRBV6-1 to TRBJ1-3, with D possibly matching TRBD1 (5 bases). The CDR3 extends over 16 amino acids. Trimming took 7 bases from V and 1 from J, leaving 17 bases between them. Per germline, CDR1 MNHNS and CDR2 SASEGT. The CDR3 reads CASISRGVRSGNTIYF. CDR3 nucleotide sequence: TGTGCCAGCATCTCACGGGGGGTAAGGTCTGGAAACACCATATATTTT.

There are a few counts of this clonotype. The V call is TRBV3-1, the J call TRBJ1-3; D not certain. Germline values: CDR1 LGHDT, CDR2 YNNKEL (reference sequence). The ends were cut back, 0 bases at V and 3 bases at J, with 12 bases in the middle. This CDR3 has 16 amino acids. CDR3 sequence (DNA): TGTGCCAGCAGCCAAGAGGGCGGGGTTGGTGGAAACACCATATATTTT. Its protein is CASSQEGGVGGNTIYF.

This clonotype was recorded many times. This chain joins TRBV6-5 and TRBJ1-2; the D is unclear. V was pared by 0 bases and J by 1 base, with 6 bases between. CDR3 length: 14 residues. The germline V gene encodes CDR1 MNHEY and CDR2 SVGAGI. CDR3 region: CASSYSGSNYGYTF. The CDR3 DNA reads as TGTGCCAGCAGTTACTCGGGCAGTAACTATGGCTACACCTTC.

This chain joins TRBV28 and TRBJ2-7; D is undetermined. Germline CDR1 is MDHEN and CDR2 is SYDVKM. V was cut by 6 bases and J by 6 bases, with 21 bases left in between. This CDR3 spans 15 amino acids. The CDR3 here is CASSSPGHALLEQYF. The CDR3 region has the DNA TGTGCCAGCAGCTCCCCCGGGCACGCTCTACTCGAGCAGTACTTC.

This clonotype showed up many times. The rearrangement links TRBV5-1 to TRBJ2-2; possible D gene TRBD2, 5 bases. This CDR3 is built from 14 residues. V was cut by 3 bases and J by 5 bases, with 11 bases left in between. Germline CDR1 reads SGHRS; CDR2 reads YFSETQ. CDR3 sequence reads: CASSYSWRTGELFF. The CDR3 DNA sequence: TGCGCCAGCAGCTATTCATGGAGGACCGGGGAGCTGTTTTTT. The entire variable domain, with the rest obtained from reference TRBV5-1 and TRBJ2-2, is as follows: KAGVTQTPRYLIKTRGQQVTLSCSPISGHRSVSWYQQTPGQGLQFLFEYFSETQRNKGNFPGRFSGRQFSNSRSEMNVSTLELGDSALYLCASSYSWRTGELFFGEGSRLTVL.

The J gene is TRBJ2-2, the V gene TRBV4-1, with 8 bases that match TRBD1. Germline assignment: CDR1 MGHRA and CDR2 YSYEKL. CDR3 length: 17 amino acids. V shed 0 bases and J 3 bases; nucleotides not matched to a gene: 6. CDR3 DNA sequence: TGCGCCAGCAGCCAAGAGAGGGCAGGGGGCGACACCGGGGAGCTGTTTTTT. Residues: CASSQERAGGDTGELFF.

About this clonotype: An end of the junction does not agree with germline; a read error may underlie this. The rearrangement uses TRBV19 and TRBJ1-1; no definite D call. This CDR3 spans 13 amino acids. Germline V gene lookup returns CDR1 LNHDA and CDR2 SQIVND (reference sequence). The CDR3 loop reads CVSSMAGYTEAFF. The CDR3 region has the DNA TGTGTCAGTAGTATGGCGGGGTACACTGAAGCTTTCTTT.

The chain recombines TRBV11-2 with TRBJ2-6, with D tentatively TRBD1 (6 bases). The germline gives CDR1 SGHAT, CDR2 FQNNGV. The CDR3 consists of 16 residues. Trimming removed 5 bases from V and 2 bases from J, with 13 bases in between. The CDR3 coding sequence is TGTGCCAGCAGCCCCCAAGGGGGTGCTGGGGCCAACGTCCTGACTTTC. It specifies CASSPQGGAGANVLTF.

This clonotype has ten or more counts. The V call is TRBV25-1, the J call TRBJ1-2; D uncertain. The germline V and J ends were trimmed by 6 bases and 2 bases, with 16 bases remaining between them. The CDR3 spans 15 residues. Germline V gives CDR1 MGHDK, CDR2 SYGVNS. The CDR3 loop is CASRPAGQDNYGYTF. In DNA, the CDR3 is TGTGCCAGCAGACCCGCTGGGCAGGACAACTATGGCTACACCTTC.

This clonotype has only one observation. The chain joins TRBV6-5 to TRBJ2-5, with 7 bases lining up with TRBD2. This CDR3 contains 13 residues. The V segment lost 8 bases and the J segment 4 bases; nucleotides outside the gene matches: 7. In germline, CDR1 is MNHEY, CDR2 SVGAGI. Here the CDR3 reads CASRLREGETQYF. The DNA for the CDR3 is TGTGCCAGCCGTTTAAGGGAGGGAGAGACCCAGTACTTC.

This clonotype was detected ten times or more. The chain uses TRBV20-1 and TRBJ1-1; D possibly corresponds to TRBD1 (5 bases). CDR1 and CDR2 from the germline V gene are DFQATT and SNEGSKA (reference sequence). The V end was cut by 6 bases, the J end by 5 bases, with 13 bases between. The length of the CDR3 is 12 residues. The CDR3 DNA is TGCAGTGCACCTTTGGGGGTTACTGAAGCTTTCTTT. It specifies CSAPLGVTEAFF.

This clonotype came up many times. V and J are TRBV6-5 and TRBJ2-2; D unclear. The CDR3 sequence is 15 residues long. Deletions cut 0 bases from V and 3 bases from J, with 8 bases between. The germline V gene has CDR1 MNHEY and CDR2 SVGAGI. In DNA form, the CDR3 reads TGTGCCAGCAGTTACTCGATTGGGCACACCGGGGAGCTGTTTTTT. Residues: CASSYSIGHTGELFF.

This clonotype was seen at least ten times. The chain uses TRBV20-1 and TRBJ2-2, with D maybe TRBD1 (6 bases). The CDR3 is made up of 17 amino acids. The germline V gene has CDR1 DFQATT and CDR2 SNEGSKA (reference sequence). V was clipped by 3 bases and J by 0 bases, with 17 bases between them. The CDR3 DNA follows: TGCAGTGCTAGTATAGGCAGGGGCCACTCGAACACCGGGGAGCTGTTTTTT. The encoded protein is CSASIGRGHSNTGELFF.

The J gene is TRBJ2-7, the V gene TRBV6-2 or TRBV6-3, with D unresolved. CDR1 and CDR2 (germline): MNHEY, SVGEGT. V was clipped by 8 bases and J by 9 bases, with 11 bases between them. The CDR3 contains 10 residues. The DNA for the CDR3 is TGTGCCAGCGGGAAGGTATGGCAGTACTTC. It yields the protein CASGKVWQYF.

There are many counts of this clonotype. The CDR3: CASRITGGNTIYF. The DNA for the CDR3 is TGCGCCAGCAGAATTACAGGGGGAAACACCATATATTTT. This rearrangement joins TRBV5-1 to TRBJ1-3, with a possible D match to TRBD1 (6 bases). This CDR3 comprises 13 residues. Germline CDR1 reads SGHRS; CDR2 reads YFSETQ. V was clipped by 5 bases and J by 4 bases, with 10 bases between them. Full variable domain (rest looked up from reference TRBV5-1 and TRBJ1-3): KAGVTQTPRYLIKTRGQQVTLSCSPISGHRSVSWYQQTPGQGLQFLFEYFSETQRNKGNFPGRFSGRQFSNSRSEMNVSTLELGDSALYLCASRITGGNTIYFGEGSWLTVV.

This chain joins TRBV6-5 and TRBJ2-5, with TRBD2 matching 9 bases. This CDR3 has 17 residues. V lost 2 bases and J lost 1; bases outside the gene matches: 8. Germline V gene data show CDR1 as MNHEY and CDR2 as SVGAGI. CDR3 amino acids: CASSYGPSGIAQETQYF. The CDR3 coding sequence is TGTGCCAGCAGTTACGGGCCTAGCGGGATCGCCCAAGAGACCCAGTACTTC.

This chain uses TRBV6-2 or TRBV6-3 with TRBJ1-2; tentatively, D is TRBD1 (6 bases). This CDR3 contains 16 residues. V lost 5 bases and J 1 base, leaving 17 bases between the germline ends. The germline gives CDR1 MNHEY, CDR2 SVGEGT. The DNA for the CDR3 is TGTGCCAGCAGTCTGAACAGGGACGGATTTAACTATGGCTACACCTTC. Translated, it gives CASSLNRDGFNYGYTF.

This clonotype was seen many times. The chain carries TRBV27 and TRBJ2-7, with a tentative D call TRBD2 (7 bases). The germline CDR1 and CDR2 sequences are MNHEY and SMNVEV (reference sequence). V lost 1 base and J 6 bases, leaving 16 bases between the germline ends. This CDR3 has 15 amino acids. CDR3 coding DNA: TGTGCCAGCAGTTTATGGGCAGGGGAGGGTGCCGAGCAGTACTTC. This encodes CASSLWAGEGAEQYF.